This is a list of T cell receptor beta chains from one sample in a study of molecular identifiers for immune sequencing clone quantification. TCRdb passed the PCR reads through MiXCR, listing each CDR3 protein once. The sample lists hundreds of thousands of distinct CDR3 sequences; about 25% were seen once. The sample was naive CD8+ T cells from blood, with Jurkat cell RNA spiked in. The source of these receptors is a human donor in good health. Some libraries in this study had Jurkat cell RNA spiked in. Each CDR3 is given with its conserved first and last residue. Fields, in order: D gene, J gene, clone size, V gene, CDR3 DNA, CDR3 protein. The D gene is left open where the match is weak. Clone size appears in some rows only: once, few, many, or a class for an expanded clone.

>TRBD2|TRBJ2-3|many|TRBV7-2
TGTGCCAGCAGCTCGCCCGCTAGCGGGGTATTTGTCACAGATACGCAGTATTTT
CASSSPASGVFVTDTQYF
>NA|TRBJ2-7|many|TRBV7-9
TGTGCCAGCAGCTTAGCTCCAGAAGTCTACGAGCAGTACTTC
CASSLAPEVYEQYF
>TRBD2|TRBJ2-5|few|TRBV20-1
TGCAGTGCTCTGGGACTAGCGGGACTACAAGAGACCCAGTACTTC
CSALGLAGLQETQYF
>NA|TRBJ2-3|many|TRBV27
TGTGCCAGCAGTTTATATCCAGCCCTGAGCACAGATACGCAGTATTTT
CASSLYPALSTDTQYF
>NA|TRBJ1-2|many|TRBV4-3
TGCGCCAGCAGCCAAGATTGGACCTTCTCCCCAGCTAACTATGGCTACACCTTC
CASSQDWTFSPANYGYTF
>TRBD2|TRBJ2-3|few|TRBV12-3/TRBV12-4
TGTGCCAGCAGTTTGCGGGAGGGGGTCACAGATACGCAGTATTTT
CASSLREGVTDTQYF
>NA|TRBJ2-7|NA|TRBV27
TGTGCCAGCAGTTACGGGGGTGGGGGCTACGAGCAGTACTTC
CASSYGGGGYEQYF
>TRBD1|TRBJ2-7|many|TRBV6-5
TGTGCCAGCAGTTTGAGGACAGGGGGCAAGGAGCAGTACTTC
CASSLRTGGKEQYF
>TRBD2|TRBJ2-5|many|TRBV30
TGTGCCTGGAGTGTACTAGCGCCAGAGACCCAGTACTTC
CAWSVLAPETQYF
>NA|TRBJ1-4|few|TRBV12-3/TRBV12-4
TGTGCCAGCAGTTTCGGCATAGACCCTGAAAAACTGTTTTTT
CASSFGIDPEKLFF
>NA|TRBJ1-5|few|TRBV6-2/TRBV6-3
TGTGCCAGCAGTTCCGGCAGGGACGGGAATCAGCCCCAGCATTTT
CASSSGRDGNQPQHF
>NA|TRBJ2-7|NA|TRBV9
TGTGCCAGCAGCGTCGGGACAAACTCCTACGAGCAGTACTTC
CASSVGTNSYEQYF
>TRBD1|TRBJ2-2|many|TRBV6-2/TRBV6-3
TGTGCCAGCAGGACAGGGATCCCCGGGGAGCTGTTTTTT
CASRTGIPGELFF
>NA|TRBJ2-7|NA|TRBV27
TGTGCCAGCAGCTACGGGACGGTTCCCTACGAGCAGTACTTC
CASSYGTVPYEQYF
>TRBD2|TRBJ2-2|many|TRBV2
TGTGCCCACGGGAGGCAGGAGACCGGGGAGCTGTTTTTT
CAHGRQETGELFF
>NA|TRBJ2-3|NA|TRBV20-1
TGCAGTGCTAGAACTCTAGGAATGAGCACAGATACGCAGTATTTT
CSARTLGMSTDTQYF
>NA|TRBJ2-2|NA|TRBV12-3/TRBV12-4
TGTGCCAGCATTACCCGAGGGGGGTCTAACACCGGGGAGCTGTTTTTT
CASITRGGSNTGELFF
>NA|TRBJ2-5|many|TRBV7-9
TGTGCCAGCAGCTTAGTATCAGAAGAGACCCAGTACTTC
CASSLVSEETQYF
>TRBD2|TRBJ2-5|NA|TRBV10-2
TGCGCCAGCAGTGAGCCCCGAGAAGTGGTGGGACTACTACAAGAGACCCAGTACTTC
CASSEPREVVGLLQETQYF
>NA|TRBJ2-7|NA|TRBV7-6
TGTGCCAGCAGCGCAGACCCTCTAGGGACACCCGAAGGGGAGCAGTACTTC
CASSADPLGTPEGEQYF
>TRBD1|TRBJ1-1|few|TRBV30
TGTGCCTGGACCGTCCCCTACAGGGGTGAAGCTTTCTTT
CAWTVPYRGEAFF
>NA|TRBJ2-5|NA|TRBV6-2/TRBV6-3
TGTGCCAGCAGTTACACGGCAGGTTTGCAGACCCAGTACTTC
CASSYTAGLQTQYF
>TRBD2|TRBJ2-1|NA|TRBV4-1
TGCGCCAGCAGCCAAATCGCAGCGGGAGGGCCTGATGAGCAGCTCTTC
CASSQIAAGGPDEQLF
>TRBD2|TRBJ2-3|NA|TRBV20-1
TGCAGTGCTAGAGTACCCCCTAGCGGCACAGATCCGCAGTATTTT
CSARVPPSGTDPQYF
>TRBD2|TRBJ2-1|NA|TRBV29-1
TGCAGCGTTGACGACGGGGGGTCCCCCTACAATGAGCAGTTCTTC
CSVDDGGSPYNEQFF
>NA|TRBJ2-5|NA|TRBV27
TGTGCCAGCAGTTCCAACCCCCCCACGACGGGTTTCGGGAGGACCCAGTACTTC
CASSSNPPTTGFGRTQYF
>TRBD2|TRBJ2-7|NA|TRBV20-1
TGCAGTGCTACTCGGGAGGTATCCTACGAGCAGTACTTC
CSATREVSYEQYF
>NA|TRBJ2-5|many|TRBV28
TGTGCCAGCAGCCAATTGCGACGAGAGACCCAGTACTTC
CASSQLRRETQYF